This is a list of T cell receptor beta chains from one sample in a study of T cell responses to AZD1222 COVID-19 vaccine. The data were produced by immunoSEQ multiplex PCR, yet TCRdb's version contains in-frame clones alone and is incomplete. The sample lists about 93,000 clones, approximately 86% occurring once. Specimen: peripheral blood, collected on day 0 of AZD1222 vaccination. The receptor set was obtained from an adult in good health. The CDR3 runs from the conserved cysteine through the conserved F or W.

V gene | CDR3 protein
TRBV18 | CASSPGGDSPLHF
TRBV5-4 | CASSLVASGYQETQYF
TRBV11-2 | CASSLRTSGNNEQFF
TRBV24-1 | CATSELLDTDTQYF
TRBV6-5 | CASSYSWGLDGYTF
TRBV2 | CASSRPTSYEQYF
TRBV18 | CASSPWAGTGVSHEQYF
TRBV9 | CASRGFQGKWDDTEAFF
TRBV7-9 | CASSSSTLGLQFF
TRBV12-3/TRBV12-4 | CASSLGAGNTIYF
TRBV19 | CASKTGSYNEQFF
TRBV7-8 | CASSLTNSYGYTF
TRBV7-6 | CASSLLAGGPSTGELFF
TRBV7-9 | CASSLEFQLGEKLFF
TRBV7-2 | CASSSKQGSGEQFF
TRBV12-3/TRBV12-4 | CASKSHQETQYF
TRBV30 | CAQRGGSSYNSPLHF
TRBV7-8 | CASSLRQGQNSPLHF
TRBV7-3 | CASSRGQGATDTQYF
TRBV2 | CASSLRTGVHEQYF
TRBV7-8 | CASSLQQGAGEQYF
TRBV18 | CASSRNRENEKLFF
TRBV24-1 | CATSGADRGGELFF
TRBV7-8 | CASSLTLNYEQYF
TRBV10-2 | CASRQGGESTEAFF
TRBV6-2/TRBV6-3 | CASSYRQGQQPQHF
TRBV6-5 | CATDRDRNEKLFF
TRBV19 | CASRIGLAGRSSYNEQFF
TRBV21-1 | CASSKAGDRGNGYTF
TRBV19 | CASSILTGARQPQHF
TRBV2 | CASSAPWNNEQFF
TRBV9 | CASSVARGQGGELFF
TRBV7-9 | CASSLPGEDEAFF
TRBV12-5 | CASVQGRGENYGYTF
TRBV6-5 | CASRKTGVNEKLFF